The 27 T cell receptor beta chains in this list originate from one sample, sequenced in a study of cytomegalovirus exposure and HLA in healthy donors. The PCR used 60 Vbeta and 13 Jbeta primers. Profiled with immunoSEQ multiplex PCR; TCRdb holds only in-frame clones, not every one. The top ten hold almost 6% of the sample, which has 100,000 to 150,000 clones, around 74% seen once. Material for sequencing was PBMCs. The receptors here all came from a woman in her forties or fifties in good health and CMV-seropositive.

CDR3: CASSGRGDEKLFF. CDR3 DNA sequence: TGTGCCAGTAGTGGACGCGGGGACGAAAAACTGTTTTTT. This rearrangement joins TRBV19 to TRBJ1-4, with a possible D match to TRBD1 (5 bases). Trimming left V 5 bases short and J 8 bases short, with 12 bases between. Germline V gives CDR1 LNHDA, CDR2 SQIVND (reference sequence). The CDR3 has 13 amino acids.

The chain combines TRBV10-3 with TRBJ2-3; tentatively, D is TRBD2 (5 bases). V was trimmed by 0 bases and J by 2 bases, leaving 12 bases between them. CDR3 length: 16 amino acids. The V gene's germline CDR1 is ENHRY and CDR2 SYGVKD. The CDR3 loop is CAISESRRPSTDTQYF. DNA of the CDR3: TGTGCCATCAGTGAGTCTAGGAGGCCATCCACAGATACGCAGTATTTT.

The chain uses TRBV7-9 and TRBJ1-2, with TRBD1 matching 8 bases. The germline V gene has CDR1 SEHNR and CDR2 FQNEAQ (reference sequence). V gave up 10 bases and J gave up 4 bases; unmatched junction bases: 8. The CDR3 has 13 amino acids. CDR3 region: CATSGQDLYGYTF. The CDR3 DNA follows: TGTGCCACCTCGGGACAGGACCTCTATGGCTACACCTTC.

The chain combines TRBV2 with TRBJ2-2, with D hard to call. Trimming cost V 4 bases and J 8 bases, with 8 bases left between them. This CDR3 is built from 12 residues. Looked up from germline, CDR1 is SNHLY and CDR2 is FYNNEI. CDR3 loop: CASSVYFGELFF. CDR3 nucleotide sequence: TGTGCCAGCAGTGTCTATTTTGGGGAGCTGTTTTTT.

This clone is a singleton in its sample. V is TRBV29-1 and J is TRBJ2-3, with D unclear. CDR1 is SQVTM and CDR2 is ANQGSEA in the germline V gene. Deletions cut 0 bases from V and 4 bases from J, with 5 bases between. The CDR3 contains 12 residues. The CDR3 spells CSVEDHADTQYF. In nucleotides, the CDR3 is TGCAGCGTTGAAGATCATGCAGATACGCAGTATTTT.

The genes are TRBV5-1 and TRBJ2-2; the D is unclear. The CDR3 has 14 amino acids. From germline, CDR1 is SGHRS and CDR2 YFSETQ. V was cut by 1 base and J by 5 bases, with 9 bases left in between. As DNA, the CDR3 is TGCGCCAGCAGCTTGATTAAGGAGACCGGGGAGCTGTTTTTT. Amino acid sequence: CASSLIKETGELFF. Filled out from reference TRBV5-1 and TRBJ2-2, the complete variable domain reads KAGVTQTPRYLIKTRGQQVTLSCSPISGHRSVSWYQQTPGQGLQFLFEYFSETQRNKGNFPGRFSGRQFSNSRSEMNVSTLELGDSALYLCASSLIKETGELFFGEGSRLTVL.

The gene calls are TRBV2 and TRBJ2-1; maybe TRBD2 (5 bases). V was trimmed by 8 bases and J by 12 bases, leaving 29 bases between them. The CDR3 is 16 residues long. CDR1 and CDR2 (germline): SNHLY, FYNNEI. In DNA form, the CDR3 reads TGTGCCAGCCTTCCAATTTACAGCGGCCGGGCGTGGGGGCAGTTCTTC. It encodes CASLPIYSGRAWGQFF.

The V call is TRBV7-2, the J call TRBJ2-1; 10 nucleotides agree with TRBD2. The CDR3 covers 14 residues. Germline loops: CDR1 SGHTA, CDR2 FQGNSA. The V segment lost 7 bases and the J segment 3 bases; nucleotides outside the gene matches: 3. The CDR3 DNA sequence: TGTGCCAGCACCTCTAGCGGGGGCTACAATGAGCAGTTCTTC. Encoded protein: CASTSSGGYNEQFF.

DNA of the CDR3: TGTGCCAGCAGCCTACGGGCTCTGACTGGACTAGCCGGCACAGATACGCAGTATTTT. Its translation: CASSLRALTGLAGTDTQYF. The chain has TRBV2 and TRBJ2-3; 8 nucleotides line up with TRBD2. This CDR3 region has 19 residues. CDR1 SNHLY and CDR2 FYNNEI come from the germline V gene. Unmatched junction bases numbered 18, after V lost 6 bases and J lost 1 base. Full variable domain (missing parts from reference TRBV2 and TRBJ2-3): EPEVTQTPSHQVTQMGQEVILRCVPISNHLYFYWYRQILGQKVEFLVSFYNNEISEKSEIFDDQFSVERPDGSNFTLKIRSTKLEDSAMYFCASSLRALTGLAGTDTQYFGPGTRLTVL.

The rearrangement links TRBV14 to TRBJ2-5; 7 bases match TRBD2. The V segment lost 4 bases and the J segment 7 bases; nucleotides outside the gene matches: 6. CDR1 and CDR2 from the germline V gene are SGHDN and FVKESK. This CDR3 comprises 13 residues. This CDR3 is CASSPGLVGTQYF. CDR3 DNA: TGTGCCAGCAGCCCAGGACTAGTTGGGACCCAGTACTTC.

The rearrangement joins TRBV19 to TRBJ2-7, with D maybe TRBD2 (5 bases). Germline-derived CDR1 and CDR2 are LNHDA and SQIVND (reference sequence). Trimming shortened V by 4 bases and J by 0 bases, and 10 bases separated the two germline ends. The CDR3 totals 14 residues. The CDR3 DNA reads as TGTGCCAGTAGTAGGACGGGGAGCTCCTACGAGCAGTACTTC. Translation: CASSRTGSSYEQYF. The full variable domain, rest sourced from reference TRBV19 and TRBJ2-7, is DGGITQSPKYLFRKEGQNVTLSCEQNLNHDAMYWYRQDPGQGLRLIYYSQIVNDFQKGDIAEGYSVSREKKESFPLTVTSAQKNPTAFYLCASSRTGSSYEQYFGPGTRLTVT.

This chain connects TRBV7-6 to TRBJ2-5; 10 nucleotides line up with TRBD2. Germline CDR1 SGHVS, CDR2 FNYEAQ. After removal of 4 bases from V and 1 base from J, the junction contained 3 bases not matched to a gene. The CDR3 contains 15 residues. CDR3 protein: CASSSLAGAQETQYF. CDR3 bases: TGTGCCAGCAGCTCGCTAGCGGGGGCCCAAGAGACCCAGTACTTC. Filled out from reference TRBV7-6 and TRBJ2-5, the complete variable domain reads GAGVSQSPRYKVTKRGQDVALRCDPISGHVSLYWYRQALGQGPEFLTYFNYEAQQDKSGLPNDRFSAERPEGSISTLTIQRTEQRDSAMYRCASSSLAGAQETQYFGPGTRLLVL.

This CDR3 is CASSSTGISTYEQYF. CDR3 DNA: TGTGCCAGCAGCTCCACAGGGATTTCTACCTACGAGCAGTACTTC. The J gene is TRBJ2-7, the V gene TRBV7-9; TRBD1 might be the D (6 bases). Germline CDR1 and CDR2: SEHNR and FQNEAQ (reference sequence). The CDR3 totals 15 residues. Trimming pared 4 bases from V and 2 bases from J, leaving 15 bases between.

The chain joins TRBV18 to TRBJ2-6, with D perhaps matching TRBD2 (5 bases). CDR1 and CDR2 from the germline V gene are KGHSH and LQKENI. This CDR3 is built from 15 residues. The V gene lost 1 base and the J gene lost 2 bases, with 6 bases spanning the gap. The CDR3 sequence is CASSPLGAGANVLTF. DNA of the CDR3: TGTGCCAGCTCACCACTCGGGGCTGGGGCCAACGTCCTGACTTTC.

In this sample, this clone turned up a few times. The J gene is TRBJ2-4, the V gene TRBV28; 7 nucleotides match TRBD1. J lost 0 bases, V lost 4 bases, and 6 bases had no gene match. Per germline, CDR1 MDHEN and CDR2 SYDVKM. The CDR3 contains 16 residues. The CDR3 DNA reads TGTGCCAGCAGTTCCGGACAGGCGATAGCCAAAAACATTCAGTACTTC. This sequence encodes CASSSGQAIAKNIQYF.

This clone came up a few times. V is TRBV5-4 and J is TRBJ1-1; D is ambiguous. In germline, CDR1 is SGHNT, CDR2 YYREEE (reference sequence). V was cut by 0 bases and J by 2 bases, with 8 bases left in between. This CDR3 has 14 amino acids. The CDR3 is CASSLGAANTEAFF. The CDR3 DNA follows: TGTGCCAGCAGCTTGGGGGCAGCTAACACTGAAGCTTTCTTT.

The chain has TRBV11-3 and TRBJ2-7; a possible D gene is TRBD1 (5 bases). CDR3 length: 11 amino acids. Germline assignment: CDR1 SGHNT and CDR2 YENEEA. V was pared by 7 bases and J by 2 bases, with 6 bases between. This chain's CDR3 is CASKGTYEQYF. The CDR3 nucleotides are TGTGCCAGCAAGGGGACCTACGAGCAGTACTTC.

CDR3: CASSRGDSGMGYGYTF. CDR3 sequence (DNA): TGCGCCAGCAGCAGGGGCGATAGCGGAATGGGCTATGGCTACACCTTC. The chain uses TRBV4-1 and TRBJ1-2; perhaps TRBD1 as D (5 bases). The CDR3 length is 16 residues. The germline CDR1 and CDR2 sequences are MGHRA and YSYEKL. Deletions cut 5 bases from V and 4 bases from J, with 20 bases between.

The gene calls are TRBV27 and TRBJ1-6, with a possible D match to TRBD1 (6 bases). Per germline, CDR1 MNHEY and CDR2 SMNVEV (reference sequence). V lost 1 base and J 10 bases, leaving 11 bases between the germline ends. There are 14 residues in the CDR3. Here the CDR3 DNA reads TGTGCCAGCAGTTTATTGGGGGCAGGGTCACCCCTCCACTTT. Protein: CASSLLGAGSPLHF.

The J gene is TRBJ2-2, the V gene TRBV5-6; D may be TRBD1 (6 bases). The CDR3 is 12 residues long. CDR1 and CDR2 from the germline V gene are SGHDT and YYEEEE. Trimming left V 3 bases short and J 11 bases short, with 11 bases between. The CDR3 sequence: CASSWGRGELFF. CDR3 bases: TGTGCCAGCAGCTGGGGGCGTGGAGAGCTGTTTTTT.

This clone appeared a few times. This CDR3 reads CSVRPGQGHEQYF. The CDR3 DNA is TGCAGCGTTCGGCCGGGACAGGGCCACGAGCAGTACTTC. The rearrangement joins TRBV29-1 to TRBJ2-5, with TRBD1 matching 9 bases. Near its end, the DNA agrees better with TRBJ2-7, so the J call may be wrong. Germline values: CDR1 SQVTM, CDR2 ANQGSEA. The CDR3 contains 13 residues.

The rearrangement joins TRBV5-1 to TRBJ2-5, with TRBD1 matching over 9 bases. The trim removed 3 bases at V and 4 bases at J, leaving 1 base unmatched. Germline assignment: CDR1 SGHRS and CDR2 YFSETQ. The CDR3 is 13 residues long. In nucleotides, the CDR3 is TGCGCCAGCAGCTCGACAGGGGGAGAGACCCAGTACTTC. It is translated as CASSSTGGETQYF. The full variable domain, with the rest looked up from reference TRBV5-1 and TRBJ2-5, is KAGVTQTPRYLIKTRGQQVTLSCSPISGHRSVSWYQQTPGQGLQFLFEYFSETQRNKGNFPGRFSGRQFSNSRSEMNVSTLELGDSALYLCASSSTGGETQYFGPGTRLLVL.

The chain recombines TRBV18 with TRBJ1-2; 8 nucleotides agree with TRBD1. The junction had 6 bases not matched to a gene; V was cut back by 3 bases and J by 3 bases. Germline-derived CDR1 and CDR2 are KGHSH and LQKENI. This CDR3 has 15 amino acids. The CDR3 loop is CASSPETGDHYGYTF. CDR3 sequence (DNA): TGTGCCAGCTCACCGGAGACAGGGGATCACTATGGCTACACCTTC. Based on the CDR3 plus reference TRBV18 and TRBJ1-2, the full variable domain is NAGVMQNPRHLVRRRGQEARLRCSPMKGHSHVYWYRQLPEEGLKFMVYLQKENIIDESGMPKERFSAEFPKEGPSILRIQQVVRGDSAAYFCASSPETGDHYGYTFGSGTRLTVV.

This clone was seen a few times. This sequence joins TRBV5-1 and TRBJ1-4, with 7 positions matching TRBD1. The CDR3 is 13 residues long. Unmatched junction bases numbered 0, after V lost 0 bases and J lost 7 bases. Germline V CDR1 and CDR2: SGHRS, YFSETQ. The CDR3 region is CASSLGQGEKLFF. CDR3 in DNA: TGCGCCAGCAGCTTGGGACAGGGTGAAAAACTGTTTTTT.

In this sample, this clone turned up once. The chain carries TRBV18 and TRBJ1-5; D not certain. The germline V and J ends were trimmed by 6 bases and 4 bases, with 7 bases remaining between them. The V gene's germline CDR1 is KGHSH and CDR2 LQKENI. The CDR3 totals 12 residues. CDR3 DNA sequence: TGTGCCAGCTCTGCGGAAAATCAGCCCCAGCATTTT. Amino acids: CASSAENQPQHF.

This clone was seen more than once but under ten times. V gene TRBV11-3 combines with J gene TRBJ2-1; possibly TRBD2 for D (5 bases). V was pared by 5 bases and J by 8 bases, with 10 bases between. Germline CDR1 and CDR2: SGHNT and YENEEA. The CDR3 has 12 residues. The CDR3 is CASSNGVHEQFF. CDR3 coding DNA: TGTGCCAGCAGCAACGGGGTCCATGAGCAGTTCTTC.

The chain recombines TRBV7-6 with TRBJ2-7, with a weak D call TRBD2 (5 bases). The V end was cut by 5 bases, the J end by 2 bases, with 16 bases between. The CDR3 length is 15 residues. Germline CDR1 SGHVS, CDR2 FNYEAQ. The CDR3 region is CASSVGVQNTYEQYF. The CDR3 DNA reads as TGTGCCAGCAGCGTCGGGGTGCAAAATACCTACGAGCAGTACTTC.